The sample holds many counts of the clone carrying this TCR beta chain. This specimen belongs to a study of identical twins. TCRdb independently ran MiXCR on the 5' RACE reads; one entry per CDR3 protein. This sample carries hundreds of thousands of distinct CDR3 sequences, roughly 7.5% of them seen once, and the ten largest clones take approximately 2%. The CDR3 consists of 13 residues. Germline V CDR1 and CDR2: SQVTM, ANQGSEA. The V and J ends lost 3 bases and 0 bases respectively, with 9 bases between them. These data were also reused for a study on yellow fever vaccine responses in identical twins.

The TCR was taken from a woman aged 18-29 years in good health. The V and J genes are TRBV29-1 and TRBJ2-7; D is uncertain. The sample was memory (CD45RO+) T cells sorted from blood. CDR3: CSVEAGTSYEQYF. The CDR3 coding sequence is TGCAGCGTTGAGGCCGGAACCTCCTACGAGCAGTACTTC.